These T cell receptor beta chains were read from a single sample in a study of metastatic and nonmetastatic thyroid tumors. TCRdb re-analyzed the PCR reads using MiXCR. The sample contains tens of thousands of clones, approximately 17% of which appear only once. The sample taken for sequencing was blood. The receptors shown here come from a male donor with papillary thyroid cancer or a benign thyroid nodule (not recorded which). Some clones in this sample may be carry-over from other donors' samples. CDR3s include the opening cysteine and the closing phenylalanine or tryptophan. Each record gives: J gene, V gene, D gene, clone size, CDR3 DNA, CDR3 protein. A D gene is named only where the DNA matches it firmly. Not every row has a clone size; where given, it reads once, few, many or a size class.

J gene: TRBJ1-2
V gene: TRBV9
D gene: TRBD1
clone size: many
CDR3 DNA: TGTGCCAGCAGCGTAAACACAGGGGACTATGGCTACACCTTC
CDR3 protein: CASSVNTGDYGYTF

J gene: TRBJ2-4
V gene: TRBV20-1
D gene: NA
clone size: many
CDR3 DNA: TGCAGTGCTAGAGATTTATTAACGGGGAAAAACATTCAGTACTTC
CDR3 protein: CSARDLLTGKNIQYF

J gene: TRBJ2-5
V gene: TRBV3-1
D gene: TRBD2
clone size: many
CDR3 DNA: TGTGCCAGCAGCCAAGATGGCCTAGCGGAGCCGGAGACCCAGTACTTC
CDR3 protein: CASSQDGLAEPETQYF

J gene: TRBJ2-1
V gene: TRBV18
D gene: NA
clone size: many
CDR3 DNA: TGTGCCAGCTCACCATGGAAGAGCTCCTACAATGAGCAGTTCTTC
CDR3 protein: CASSPWKSSYNEQFF

J gene: TRBJ1-1
V gene: TRBV5-1
D gene: TRBD1
clone size: NA
CDR3 DNA: TGCTCCAGCAGCCAAGGGGGCACAAATAAGAACGAAGCTTTCTTT
CDR3 protein: CSSSQGGTNKNEAFF

J gene: TRBJ2-7
V gene: TRBV7-8
D gene: TRBD2
clone size: many
CDR3 DNA: TGTGCCAGCAGCTTCGCTTGGGCGGGAGGGGACGAGCAGTACTTC
CDR3 protein: CASSFAWAGGDEQYF

J gene: TRBJ1-5
V gene: TRBV27
D gene: NA
clone size: few
CDR3 DNA: TGTGCCAGCAGTTTATACGGGAGCGCCAATCAGCCCCAGCATTTT
CDR3 protein: CASSLYGSANQPQHF

J gene: TRBJ1-1
V gene: TRBV5-1
D gene: TRBD1
clone size: many
CDR3 DNA: TGCGCCAGCTCGACAGGGGGCGCGGAAGCTTTCTTT
CDR3 protein: CASSTGGAEAFF

J gene: TRBJ2-1
V gene: TRBV11-3
D gene: TRBD2
clone size: many
CDR3 DNA: TGTGCCAGCAGCCCATTTAGCGGGAGGGCCTTTAATGAGCAGTTCTTC
CDR3 protein: CASSPFSGRAFNEQFF

J gene: TRBJ2-7
V gene: TRBV20-1
D gene: TRBD2
clone size: many
CDR3 DNA: TGCAGTGCTTGCCCCCTAGCGGGAGATTTCTACGAGCAGTACTTC
CDR3 protein: CSACPLAGDFYEQYF

J gene: TRBJ2-6
V gene: TRBV6-4
D gene: NA
clone size: NA
CDR3 DNA: TGTGCCAGCAGTGACTGCGGTTCTGGGTCCAACGTCCTGACTTTC
CDR3 protein: CASSDCGSGSNVLTF

J gene: TRBJ2-5
V gene: TRBV2
D gene: TRBD1
clone size: NA
CDR3 DNA: TGTGCCAGCAGTGCCGGGACAGAAGAGACCCAGTACTTC
CDR3 protein: CASSAGTEETQYF

J gene: TRBJ2-7
V gene: TRBV6-1
D gene: TRBD2
clone size: NA
CDR3 DNA: TGTGCCAGCACTCCTAGCGGAGGGAGCTCCTACGATCAGTACTTC
CDR3 protein: CASTPSGGSSYDQYF

J gene: TRBJ1-6
V gene: TRBV27
D gene: NA
clone size: many
CDR3 DNA: TGTGCCAGCAGTTTATACACAGGGATTAATTCACCCCTCCACTTT
CDR3 protein: CASSLYTGINSPLHF

J gene: TRBJ2-3
V gene: TRBV6-1
D gene: NA
clone size: many
CDR3 DNA: TGTGCCAGCAGTTTCGCTAGCGATACAGATACGCAGTATTTT
CDR3 protein: CASSFASDTDTQYF

J gene: TRBJ2-7
V gene: TRBV28
D gene: NA
clone size: few
CDR3 DNA: TGTGCCAGCAGTGCAGGGTATTCATCCTTCGAGCAGTACTTC
CDR3 protein: CASSAGYSSFEQYF

J gene: TRBJ2-3
V gene: TRBV12-3/TRBV12-4
D gene: NA
clone size: many
CDR3 DNA: TGTGCCAGCAGTCCAATACTGAGATCAGATACGCAGTATTTT
CDR3 protein: CASSPILRSDTQYF

J gene: TRBJ2-4
V gene: TRBV25-1
D gene: NA
clone size: many
CDR3 DNA: TGTGCCAGCGCGGACAGAGATGCCAAAAACATTCAGTACTTC
CDR3 protein: CASADRDAKNIQYF

J gene: TRBJ1-1
V gene: TRBV3-1
D gene: TRBD1
clone size: many
CDR3 DNA: TGTGCCAGCAGCCGGGAGAGGGGGCGATTCATGAACACTGAAGCTTTCTTT
CDR3 protein: CASSRERGRFMNTEAFF

J gene: TRBJ2-7
V gene: TRBV6-1
D gene: TRBD2
clone size: medium-sized
CDR3 DNA: TGTGCCAGCCGGGATAGCGGGACCTACGAGCAGTACTTC
CDR3 protein: CASRDSGTYEQYF